These 7 T cell receptor beta chains originate from one sample sequenced in a study of graft-versus-host responses after intestinal transplantation. Some clones are missing from TCRdb's copy, which holds only in-frame ones; the method was immunoSEQ multiplex PCR. There are approximately 20,000 clones in the sample; over 35% occur only once, and under 0.95% lies in the top ten. Source: alloreactive CD4+ T cells from a mixed lymphocyte reaction culture, taken before intestinal transplant. Documented subset: CFSE-low proliferating T cells sorted from approximately 6-day pre-transplant mixed lymphocyte reaction (GvH or HvG direction). The receptors derive from a human patient who received an intestinal transplant.

This clone was recorded a few times. The chain combines TRBV10-3 with TRBJ1-2; D is undetermined. The CDR3 consists of 15 residues. Germline V gene data show CDR1 as ENHRY and CDR2 as SYGVKD. V lost 5 bases and J lost 1, with 14 bases in between. The DNA of the CDR3 is TGTGCCATCAGTAGAGAGGGCGCCTTTAACTATGGCTACACCTTC. It codes for CAISREGAFNYGYTF.

This clone was observed a handful of times. V usage is TRBV10-3 and J usage is TRBJ2-6, with no clear D. This CDR3 is built from 14 residues. Per germline, CDR1 ENHRY and CDR2 SYGVKD. Deletions cut 5 bases from V and 0 bases from J, with 5 bases between. The CDR3 DNA sequence: TGTGCCATCAGTCTCGTCTCTGGGGCCAACGTCCTGACTTTC. This codes for CAISLVSGANVLTF.

This chain links TRBV7-9 with TRBJ2-1; no clear D gene. With 4 bases removed from V and 0 bases from J, the gap between germline ends came to 13 bases. This CDR3 comprises 16 residues. Per germline, CDR1 SEHNR and CDR2 FQNEAQ (reference sequence). The CDR3 region is CASSYPDPHSYNEQFF. As DNA, the CDR3 is TGTGCCAGCAGCTACCCAGACCCCCACTCCTACAATGAGCAGTTCTTC.

The rearrangement uses TRBV14 and TRBJ1-1, with D unresolved. Trimming pared 6 bases from V and 0 bases from J, leaving 11 bases between. CDR3 length: 14 amino acids. Germline-derived CDR1 and CDR2 are SGHDN and FVKESK. The CDR3 DNA follows: TGTGCCAGCAGACCGGGAGGATTGAACACTGAAGCTTTCTTT. Protein product: CASRPGGLNTEAFF.

The chain combines TRBV5-1 with TRBJ2-2; possibly TRBD1 for D (5 bases). Germline V gene data show CDR1 as SGHRS and CDR2 as YFSETQ. CDR3 size: 15 residues. Trimming left V 3 bases short and J 7 bases short, with 16 bases between. CDR3 amino acids: CASSSDPRVNGELFF. CDR3 sequence (DNA): TGCGCCAGCAGCTCAGACCCCAGGGTGAACGGGGAGCTGTTTTTT.

A few counts support this clone. This chain uses TRBV18 with TRBJ2-5; TRBD1 matches 8 bases. The length of the CDR3 is 15 residues. Trimming at V came to 1 base and at J to 8 bases, leaving 9 bases not matched to a gene. Germline CDR1 KGHSH, CDR2 LQKENI. The CDR3 coding sequence is TGTGCCAGCTCACCACGGACAGGGACCTACCTAACCCAGTACTTC. This gives the protein CASSPRTGTYLTQYF.

This chain joins TRBV10-1 and TRBJ2-2; tentatively, D is TRBD1 or TRBD2 (5 bases each). Trimming took 3 bases from V and 1 from J, leaving 9 bases between them. This CDR3 is 15 amino acids long. Germline loops: CDR1 WNHNN, CDR2 SYGVQD (reference sequence). The CDR3 DNA reads as TGCGCCAGCAGTGAAGGGACCCGGAACACCGGGGAGCTGTTTTTT. This translates into CASSEGTRNTGELFF.